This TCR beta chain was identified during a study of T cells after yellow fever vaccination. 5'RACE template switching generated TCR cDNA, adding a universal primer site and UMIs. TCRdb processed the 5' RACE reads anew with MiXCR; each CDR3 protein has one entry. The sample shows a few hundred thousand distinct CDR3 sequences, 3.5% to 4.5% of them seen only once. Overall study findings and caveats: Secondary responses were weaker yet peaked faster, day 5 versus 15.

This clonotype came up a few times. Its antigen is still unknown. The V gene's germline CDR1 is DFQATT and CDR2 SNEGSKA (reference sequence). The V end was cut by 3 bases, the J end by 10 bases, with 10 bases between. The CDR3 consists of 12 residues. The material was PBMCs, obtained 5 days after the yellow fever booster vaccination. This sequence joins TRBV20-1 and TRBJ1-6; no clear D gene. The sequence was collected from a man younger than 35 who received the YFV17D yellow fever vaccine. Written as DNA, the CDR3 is TGCAGTGCTAGTCACCCTGCGTCACCCCTCCACTTT. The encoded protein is CSASHPASPLHF.